A single TCR beta chain is shown here with its context. Its antigen is still unknown. V lost 6 bases and J lost 0; bases outside the gene matches: 5. The CDR3 totals 14 residues. Looked up from germline, CDR1 is SQVTM and CDR2 is ANQGSEA. The sample is drawn from a study of T cells in localized non-small cell lung cancer. Whole-study results and caveats: Elevated blood T cell density was associated with longer overall survival. There were a median around 60 of the top 100 tumor clones appearing in adjacent lung. Uninvolved neighboring lung showed the greatest T cell clonality, exceeding tumor. Heterogeneity stays possible, as sequencing covered only one tumor region.

Repertoires were generated with immunoSEQ multiplex PCR, while TCRdb's copy carries only in-frame clones and drops some. The sample has fewer than 25,000 clones; 80% to 95% are singletons. The input for sequencing was peripheral blood, taken before any cancer treatment. The V and J genes are TRBV29-1 and TRBJ2-1, with TRBD1 matching 7 bases. This sequence originates from a man between 40 and 70 years old with stage III squamous cell lung carcinoma. CDR3 nucleotide sequence: TGCAGCGTGCCGGACAGGATCTCCTACAATGAGCAGTTCTTC. It codes for CSVPDRISYNEQFF.